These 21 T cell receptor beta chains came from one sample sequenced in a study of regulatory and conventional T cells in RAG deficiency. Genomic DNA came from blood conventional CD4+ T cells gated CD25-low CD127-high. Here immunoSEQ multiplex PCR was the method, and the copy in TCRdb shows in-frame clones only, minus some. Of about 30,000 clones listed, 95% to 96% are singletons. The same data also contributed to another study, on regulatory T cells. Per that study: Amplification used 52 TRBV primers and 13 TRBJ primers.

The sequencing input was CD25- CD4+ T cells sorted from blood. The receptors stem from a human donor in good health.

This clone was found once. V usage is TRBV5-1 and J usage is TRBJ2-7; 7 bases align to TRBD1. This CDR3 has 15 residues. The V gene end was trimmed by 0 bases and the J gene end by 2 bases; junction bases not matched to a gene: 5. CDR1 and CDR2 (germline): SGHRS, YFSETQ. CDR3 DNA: TGCGCCAGCAGCTTGGCCACAGGGGAAACCTACGAGCAGTACTTC. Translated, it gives CASSLATGETYEQYF.

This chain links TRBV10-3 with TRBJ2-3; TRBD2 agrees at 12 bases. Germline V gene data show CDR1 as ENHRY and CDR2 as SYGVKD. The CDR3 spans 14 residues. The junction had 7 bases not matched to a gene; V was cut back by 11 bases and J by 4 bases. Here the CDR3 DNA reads TGTGCCTCCGGGACTAGCGGGTTAGCAGATACGCAGTATTTT. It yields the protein CASGTSGLADTQYF.

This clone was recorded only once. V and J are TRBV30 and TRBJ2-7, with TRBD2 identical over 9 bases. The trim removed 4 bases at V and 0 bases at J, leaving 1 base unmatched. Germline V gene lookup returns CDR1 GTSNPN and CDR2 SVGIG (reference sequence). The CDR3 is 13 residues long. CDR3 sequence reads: CAWNSGGSYEQYF. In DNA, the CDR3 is TGTGCCTGGAATAGCGGGGGCTCCTACGAGCAGTACTTC.

The CDR3 nucleotides read TGTGCCAGCAGCTTAGTTGGCCACGAAGAGACCCAGTACTTC. It yields the protein CASSLVGHEETQYF. The V call is TRBV7-2, the J call TRBJ2-5; no clear D gene. V was shortened by 1 base and J by 3 bases, with 9 bases between the two germline ends. Germline V gives CDR1 SGHTA, CDR2 FQGNSA. The CDR3 is 14 residues long.

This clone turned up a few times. CDR3 bases: TGTGCCAGCAGTGAAGATCGGAACACTGAAGCTTTCTTT. This codes for CASSEDRNTEAFF. The V gene is TRBV6-1, the J gene TRBJ1-1; D gene uncertain. This CDR3 contains 13 residues. CDR1 is MNHNS and CDR2 is SASEGT in the germline V gene. The ends were cut back, 1 base at V and 1 base at J, with 4 bases in the middle.

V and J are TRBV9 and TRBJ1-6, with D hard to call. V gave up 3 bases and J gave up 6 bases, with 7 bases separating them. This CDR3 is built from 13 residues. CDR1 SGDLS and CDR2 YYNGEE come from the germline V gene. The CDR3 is CASSALRNSPLHF. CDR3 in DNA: TGTGCCAGCAGCGCCCTACGTAATTCACCCCTCCACTTT.

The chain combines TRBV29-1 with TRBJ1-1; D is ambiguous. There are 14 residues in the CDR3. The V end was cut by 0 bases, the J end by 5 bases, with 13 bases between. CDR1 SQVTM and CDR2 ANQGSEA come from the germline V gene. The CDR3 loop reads CSVEDPGILTEAFF. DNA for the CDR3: TGCAGCGTTGAAGATCCGGGGATCTTGACTGAAGCTTTCTTT.

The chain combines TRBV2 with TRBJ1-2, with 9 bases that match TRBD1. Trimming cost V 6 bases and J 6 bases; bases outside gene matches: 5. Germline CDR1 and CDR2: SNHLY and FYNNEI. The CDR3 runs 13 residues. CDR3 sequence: CASSGTGYDGYTF. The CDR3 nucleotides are TGTGCCAGCAGCGGGACAGGGTATGATGGCTACACCTTC.

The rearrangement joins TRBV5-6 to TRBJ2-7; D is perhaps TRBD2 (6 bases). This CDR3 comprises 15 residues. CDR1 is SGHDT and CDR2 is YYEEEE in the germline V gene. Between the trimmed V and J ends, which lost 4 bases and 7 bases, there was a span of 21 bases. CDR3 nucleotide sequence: TGTGCCAGCAGCCCGGTAGGCGGGGACTCGCCTGAGCAGTACTTC. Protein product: CASSPVGGDSPEQYF.

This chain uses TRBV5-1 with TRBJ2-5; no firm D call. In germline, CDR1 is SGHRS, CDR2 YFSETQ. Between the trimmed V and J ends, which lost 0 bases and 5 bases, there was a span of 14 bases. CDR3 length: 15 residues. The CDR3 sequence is CASSLASFPGETQYF. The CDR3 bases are TGCGCCAGCAGCTTGGCCTCGTTCCCGGGTGAGACCCAGTACTTC.

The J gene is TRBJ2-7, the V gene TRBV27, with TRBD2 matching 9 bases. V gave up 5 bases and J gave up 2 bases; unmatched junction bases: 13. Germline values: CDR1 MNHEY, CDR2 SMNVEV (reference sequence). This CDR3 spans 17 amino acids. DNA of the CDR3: TGTGCCAGCAGTCCCGCCCTCGCGGCGGGAGGGCCCTACGAGCAGTACTTC. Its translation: CASSPALAAGGPYEQYF.

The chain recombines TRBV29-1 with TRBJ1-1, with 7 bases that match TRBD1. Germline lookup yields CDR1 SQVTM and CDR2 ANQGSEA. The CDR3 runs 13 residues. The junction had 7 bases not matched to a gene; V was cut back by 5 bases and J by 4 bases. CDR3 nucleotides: TGCAGCGTTACGCAGGGGGTAGGCACTGAAGCTTTCTTT. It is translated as CSVTQGVGTEAFF.

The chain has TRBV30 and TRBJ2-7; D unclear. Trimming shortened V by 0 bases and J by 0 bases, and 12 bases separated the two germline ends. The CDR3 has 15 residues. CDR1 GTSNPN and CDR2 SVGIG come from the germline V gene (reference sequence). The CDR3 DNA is TGTGCCTGGAGTGTGGCTAGGCTAGGCTCCTACGAGCAGTACTTC. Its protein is CAWSVARLGSYEQYF.

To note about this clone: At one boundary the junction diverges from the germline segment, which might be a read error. CDR3 sequence (DNA): TGTGCCGGCAGCTCAGGACAGTACTTTTCTGGAAACACCATATATTTT. Encoded protein: CAGSSGQYFSGNTIYF. The chain carries TRBV5-4 and TRBJ1-3; a weak D match, TRBD1 (6 bases). Per germline, CDR1 SGHNT and CDR2 YYREEE (reference sequence). This CDR3 region has 16 residues.

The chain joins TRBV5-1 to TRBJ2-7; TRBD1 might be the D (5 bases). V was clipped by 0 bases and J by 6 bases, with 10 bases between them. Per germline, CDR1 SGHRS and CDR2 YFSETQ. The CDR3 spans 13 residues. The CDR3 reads CASSLELTAEQYF. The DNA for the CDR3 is TGCGCCAGCAGCTTGGAGTTGACAGCCGAGCAGTACTTC.

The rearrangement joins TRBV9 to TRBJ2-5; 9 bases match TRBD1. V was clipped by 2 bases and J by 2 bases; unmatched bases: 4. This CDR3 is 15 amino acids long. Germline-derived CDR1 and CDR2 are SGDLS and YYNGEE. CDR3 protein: CASSVLGQGQETQYF. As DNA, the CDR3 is TGTGCCAGCAGCGTTCTGGGACAGGGACAAGAGACCCAGTACTTC.

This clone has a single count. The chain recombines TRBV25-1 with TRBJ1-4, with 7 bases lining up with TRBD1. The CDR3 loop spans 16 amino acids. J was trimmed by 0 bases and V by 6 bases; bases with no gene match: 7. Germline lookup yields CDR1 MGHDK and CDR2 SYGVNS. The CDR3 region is CASSQGGFATNEKLFF. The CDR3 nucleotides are TGTGCCAGCAGCCAGGGGGGATTTGCAACTAATGAAAAACTGTTTTTT.

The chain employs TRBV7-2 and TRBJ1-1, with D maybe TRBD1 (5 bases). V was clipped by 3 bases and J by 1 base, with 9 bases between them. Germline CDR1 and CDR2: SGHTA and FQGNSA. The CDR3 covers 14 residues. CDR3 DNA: TGTGCCAGCAGCTTTGGGGGGGGGAACACTGAAGCTTTCTTT. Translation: CASSFGGGNTEAFF.

For the CDR3, the DNA is TGTGCCAGCAGTTACGAGGGTACGAACACCGGGGAGCTGTTTTTT. Encoded protein: CASSYEGTNTGELFF. This chain uses TRBV6-5 with TRBJ2-2; D perhaps matches TRBD2 (5 bases). This CDR3 region has 15 residues. Germline assignment: CDR1 MNHEY and CDR2 SVGAGI. Trimming took 2 bases from V and 0 from J, leaving 7 bases between them.

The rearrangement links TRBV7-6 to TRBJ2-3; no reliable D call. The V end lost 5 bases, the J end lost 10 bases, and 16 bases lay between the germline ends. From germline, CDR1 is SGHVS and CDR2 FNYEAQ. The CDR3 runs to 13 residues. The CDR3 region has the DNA TGTGCCAGCAGCATTTTGGGCCAGCAGCCGCAGTATTTT. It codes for CASSILGQQPQYF.

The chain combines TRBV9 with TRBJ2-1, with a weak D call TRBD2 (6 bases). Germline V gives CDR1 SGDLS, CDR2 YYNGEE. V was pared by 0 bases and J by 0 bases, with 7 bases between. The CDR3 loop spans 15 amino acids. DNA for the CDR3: TGTGCCAGCAGCGTAGACGGGGGCTCCTACAATGAGCAGTTCTTC. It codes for CASSVDGGSYNEQFF.